This T cell receptor (beta chain) was recorded in a study of T cell responses to AZD1222 COVID-19 vaccine. Study information: Second-dose groups at about 4 or about 12 weeks were pooled.

Comments on this clone: The antigen is unknown.

The germline gives CDR1 LNHDA, CDR2 SQIVND (reference sequence). The CDR3 has 14 residues. V lost 4 bases and J 3 bases, leaving 12 bases between the germline ends. Repertoires were generated with immunoSEQ multiplex PCR, while TCRdb's copy carries only in-frame clones and drops some. The sample has 130,000 or so clones, roughly 90% seen once; the top ten hold around 1.6%. Broader study findings: Clonal diversity was possibly underestimated; the donors were predominantly white British and more often female. With dominance at 160-218 and 743-854, vaccine-associated CD4 TCRs spanned spike. There were repertoire samples only from the period after the peak T cell response.

The sample here was peripheral blood, taken on day 0 of AZD1222 vaccination. This TCR derives from an adult in good health. The rearrangement links TRBV19 to TRBJ1-2, with D maybe TRBD1 (6 bases). Written as DNA, the CDR3 is TGTGCCAGTAGTACCGTACAGGGCTACTATGGCTACACCTTC. It codes for CASSTVQGYYGYTF.